One and the same sample provided the 28 T cell receptor beta chains below, sequenced in a study of cytomegalovirus exposure and HLA in healthy donors. A multiplex PCR was run with 60 Vbeta primers and 13 Jbeta primers. Some clones are missing from TCRdb's copy, which holds only in-frame ones; the method was immunoSEQ multiplex PCR. Among about 120,000 clones listed, roughly 82% were seen once. The material sequenced was PBMCs. These receptors were taken from a human donor in good health.

The rearrangement joins TRBV10-2 to TRBJ2-3; the match to TRBD2 covers 7 bases. The V gene's germline CDR1 is WSHSY and CDR2 SAAADI. This CDR3 has 14 residues. Germline trimming cut 5 bases from V and 3 bases from J; bases unmatched to any gene: 5. For the CDR3, the DNA is TGCGCCAGCAGTCTAGCGGCCGTAACAGATACGCAGTATTTT. Protein: CASSLAAVTDTQYF.

V usage is TRBV13 and J usage is TRBJ1-2, with 7 nucleotides matching TRBD1. The germline V gene encodes CDR1 PRHDT and CDR2 FYEKMQ (reference sequence). V dropped 4 bases and J dropped 2; count of bases not matched to a gene: 7. The CDR3 totals 15 residues. The DNA for the CDR3 is TGTGCCAGCAGCTCGACGACAGGGAAGAACTATGGCTACACCTTC. It codes for CASSSTTGKNYGYTF.

The chain carries TRBV5-1 and TRBJ2-7, with D perhaps matching TRBD1 (6 bases). Trimming removed 3 bases at V and 9 bases at J, with 16 bases between. The V gene's germline CDR1 is SGHRS and CDR2 YFSETQ. This CDR3 comprises 13 residues. The CDR3 DNA sequence: TGCGCCAGCAGCTGGGGGACATCTGTGGTGCAGTACTTC. Amino acid sequence: CASSWGTSVVQYF. Combining the CDR3 with reference TRBV5-1 and TRBJ2-7 gives the whole variable domain KAGVTQTPRYLIKTRGQQVTLSCSPISGHRSVSWYQQTPGQGLQFLFEYFSETQRNKGNFPGRFSGRQFSNSRSEMNVSTLELGDSALYLCASSWGTSVVQYFGPGTRLTVT.

The V call is TRBV7-2, the J call TRBJ2-3; 9 nucleotides align to TRBD1. The CDR3 spans 16 residues. Trimming cost V 5 bases and J 4 bases; bases outside gene matches: 10. Germline loops: CDR1 SGHTA, CDR2 FQGNSA. The CDR3 reads CASSPGGTGRPDTQYF. CDR3 DNA sequence: TGTGCCAGCAGCCCAGGGGGGACAGGGCGGCCAGATACGCAGTATTTT.

V and J are TRBV9 and TRBJ2-3; 9 nucleotides agree with TRBD2. The CDR3 runs to 17 residues. Trimming removed 3 bases from V and 2 bases from J; junction bases left unmatched: 10. Germline V lookup: CDR1 SGDLS, CDR2 YYNGEE. The chain's CDR3 is CASSEFLTSGSTDTQYF. The CDR3 DNA follows: TGTGCCAGCAGCGAGTTCCTGACTAGCGGTTCCACAGATACGCAGTATTTT.

Only one count was recorded for this clone. The rearrangement uses TRBV15 and TRBJ2-1, with D possibly being TRBD2 (6 bases). V shed 0 bases and J shed 7 bases, with 25 bases lying between them. This CDR3 spans 19 amino acids. Germline CDR1 and CDR2: LNHNV and YYDKDF (reference sequence). The CDR3 here is CATSRDSISQRVRVNEQFF. CDR3 DNA: TGTGCCACCAGCAGAGATTCCATCTCCCAGCGGGTTCGCGTGAATGAGCAGTTCTTC.

This chain joins TRBV10-1 and TRBJ1-5; possible D gene TRBD1, 5 bases. CDR3 length: 14 amino acids. CDR1 and CDR2 from the germline V gene are WNHNN and SYGVQD (reference sequence). Trimming left V 6 bases short and J 6 bases short, with 15 bases between. CDR3 sequence (DNA): TGCGCCAGCAGGCCCCGGGGGACGGGTCAGCCCCAGCATTTT. Translated, it gives CASRPRGTGQPQHF.

This chain links TRBV5-4 with TRBJ2-3; 8 positions match TRBD2. CDR1 and CDR2 from the germline V gene are SGHNT and YYREEE (reference sequence). This CDR3 contains 15 residues. V lost 5 bases and J lost 3; bases outside the gene matches: 8. The CDR3 loop is CASSSRVAGTDTQYF. The DNA for the CDR3 is TGTGCCAGCAGTTCTCGGGTAGCGGGAACAGATACGCAGTATTTT.

V usage is TRBV5-6 and J usage is TRBJ1-5; D remains unclear. The CDR3 is made up of 13 amino acids. The germline V gene has CDR1 SGHDT and CDR2 YYEEEE. Trimming took 4 bases from V and 5 from J, leaving 10 bases between them. The chain's CDR3 is CASSASSDQPQHF. As DNA, the CDR3 is TGTGCCAGCAGCGCGTCTTCCGATCAGCCCCAGCATTTT.

The gene calls are TRBV6-1 and TRBJ1-2; D remains unclear. The CDR3 runs to 15 residues. Germline CDR1 MNHNS, CDR2 SASEGT. V was cut by 6 bases and J by 3 bases, with 17 bases left in between. DNA of the CDR3: TGTGCCAGCAGGGAGTCCTCTTCTCGGGACTATGGCTACACCTTC. It codes for CASRESSSRDYGYTF.

V is TRBV9 and J is TRBJ1-5; D is ambiguous. Deletions cut 4 bases from V and 0 bases from J, with 8 bases between. The CDR3 contains 14 residues. In germline, CDR1 is SGDLS, CDR2 YYNGEE. CDR3 protein: CASSSGDSNQPQHF. The CDR3 DNA is TGTGCCAGCAGCTCCGGAGATAGCAATCAGCCCCAGCATTTT.

This clone was seen only a few times. The V call is TRBV28, the J call TRBJ2-7; D might be TRBD2 (6 bases). V shed 9 bases and J shed 7 bases, with 16 bases lying between them. Per the germline V gene, CDR1 is MDHEN and CDR2 is SYDVKM. This CDR3 has 12 amino acids. The CDR3 here is CASSGGIVEQYF. For the CDR3, the DNA is TGTGCCAGTTCTGGCGGGATCGTAGAGCAGTACTTC.

The J gene is TRBJ1-3, the V gene TRBV11-1; the D is unclear. Germline CDR1 is SGHAT and CDR2 is FQDESV (reference sequence). V gave up 5 bases and J gave up 3 bases, with 11 bases separating them. The CDR3 is 14 residues long. The CDR3 protein is CASSPSDYGNTIYF. The CDR3 coding sequence is TGTGCCAGCAGCCCCAGCGATTATGGAAACACCATATATTTT.

The chain couples TRBV5-1 to TRBJ2-7, with 13 nucleotides matching TRBD2. This CDR3 contains 18 residues. After removal of 0 bases from V and 4 bases from J, the junction contained 10 bases not matched to a gene. CDR1 is SGHRS, CDR2 YFSETQ, per germline. CDR3 in amino acids: CASSLEGTSGNPFYEQYF. As DNA, the CDR3 is TGCGCCAGCAGCTTGGAGGGGACTAGCGGGAACCCGTTTTACGAGCAGTACTTC.

The J gene is TRBJ1-4, the V gene TRBV5-1; 7 bases map to TRBD1. V was clipped by 4 bases and J by 8 bases; unmatched bases: 11. CDR3 length: 15 amino acids. CDR1 SGHRS and CDR2 YFSETQ come from the germline V gene. In DNA form, the CDR3 reads TGCGCCAGCAGCGAGACGACAGGGAGTTACGAAAAACTGTTTTTT. Its protein is CASSETTGSYEKLFF.

The chain combines TRBV6-6 with TRBJ2-1; TRBD2 matches at 8 bases. This CDR3 comprises 16 residues. Per the germline V gene, CDR1 is MNHNY and CDR2 is SVGAGI (reference sequence). V trimming: 5 bases; J trimming: 6 bases; junction bases outside the gene matches: 12. CDR3: CASSGRVTSEINEQFF. CDR3 coding DNA: TGTGCCAGCAGTGGCCGCGTGACTAGCGAGATCAATGAGCAGTTCTTC.

The V and J genes are TRBV5-1 and TRBJ2-7, with TRBD2 identical over 9 bases. V lost 2 bases to trimming and J lost 3 bases; unmatched junction nucleotides: 9. CDR1 and CDR2 (germline): SGHRS, YFSETQ. CDR3 length: 16 residues. In nucleotides, the CDR3 is TGCGCCAGCAGCTTCGTACGGATAGCGGGAGTCTACGAGCAGTACTTC. It yields the protein CASSFVRIAGVYEQYF. Looking up the rest from reference TRBV5-1 and TRBJ2-7 gives the full variable domain: KAGVTQTPRYLIKTRGQQVTLSCSPISGHRSVSWYQQTPGQGLQFLFEYFSETQRNKGNFPGRFSGRQFSNSRSEMNVSTLELGDSALYLCASSFVRIAGVYEQYFGPGTRLTVT.

The V gene is TRBV29-1, the J gene TRBJ2-7; 11 bases align to TRBD2. V shed 4 bases and J 6 bases; nucleotides not matched to a gene: 5. CDR3 length: 13 amino acids. Germline CDR1 reads SQVTM; CDR2 reads ANQGSEA. CDR3: CSVATSGSSEQYF. Written as DNA, the CDR3 is TGCAGCGTTGCAACTAGCGGGAGTAGCGAGCAGTACTTC.

J is TRBJ1-6 and V is TRBV5-1, with no clear D. In germline, CDR1 is SGHRS, CDR2 YFSETQ. Trimming pared 1 base from V and 5 bases from J, leaving 10 bases between. There are 15 residues in the CDR3. The CDR3 spells CASSLTQYNNSPLHF. As DNA, the CDR3 is TGCGCCAGCAGCTTGACACAGTACAATAATTCACCCCTCCACTTT.

As concerns this clone: This specimen includes other DNA sequences encoding the same CDR3. The chain joins TRBV5-1 to TRBJ2-2; weak D call: TRBD1 (6 bases). CDR1 SGHRS and CDR2 YFSETQ come from the germline V gene. The ends were cut back, 4 bases at V and 7 bases at J, with 14 bases in the middle. This CDR3 contains 14 residues. The CDR3 DNA reads TGCGCCAGCAGCCCCCGGACAGCGGACGGGGAGCTGTTTTTT. Encoded protein: CASSPRTADGELFF.

The rearrangement joins TRBV27 to TRBJ1-1; a weak D match, TRBD1 (6 bases). The V end was cut by 2 bases, the J end by 0 bases, with 13 bases between. Germline assignment: CDR1 MNHEY and CDR2 SMNVEV (reference sequence). The CDR3 is made up of 16 amino acids. The CDR3 coding sequence is TGTGCCAGCAGTTTAAACCAGGGGCGATTGAACACTGAAGCTTTCTTT. This codes for CASSLNQGRLNTEAFF.

The V gene is TRBV9, the J gene TRBJ2-2; TRBD2 aligns across 9 bases. Germline V gene sequence: CDR1 SGDLS, CDR2 YYNGEE. The CDR3 loop spans 16 amino acids. V lost 3 bases, J lost 2 bases, and 5 bases stayed unmatched. Here the CDR3 DNA reads TGTGCCAGCAGCGCCAAGGGACTAGCAAACACCGGGGAGCTGTTTTTT. Its protein product is CASSAKGLANTGELFF.

This chain joins TRBV2 and TRBJ2-2, with a tentative D call TRBD1 (6 bases). Germline V lookup: CDR1 SNHLY, CDR2 FYNNEI. With 7 bases removed from V and 1 base from J, the gap between germline ends came to 10 bases. The CDR3 has 14 residues. The CDR3 region is CASKHRVNTGELFF. The CDR3 DNA sequence: TGTGCCAGCAAACACAGGGTGAACACCGGGGAGCTGTTTTTT.

This clone was picked up one time. The gene calls are TRBV9 and TRBJ2-3; 8 nucleotides agree with TRBD1. The CDR3 totals 15 residues. CDR1 and CDR2 (germline): SGDLS, YYNGEE. Trimming at V came to 3 bases and at J to 1 base, leaving 4 bases not matched to a gene. The chain's CDR3 is CASSETGDGTDTQYF. The DNA for the CDR3 is TGTGCCAGCAGCGAGACAGGGGATGGCACAGATACGCAGTATTTT.

This clone was picked up one time. Here the CDR3 reads CASRTQGPHNQPQHF. In DNA, the CDR3 is TGTGCCAGCAGGACACAGGGCCCCCATAATCAGCCCCAGCATTTT. V and J are TRBV28 and TRBJ1-5; D is perhaps TRBD1 (6 bases). This CDR3 contains 15 residues. Trimming left V 6 bases short and J 4 bases short, with 16 bases between. The germline gives CDR1 MDHEN, CDR2 SYDVKM.

The V and J genes are TRBV27 and TRBJ2-7; 9 nucleotides agree with TRBD1. With 5 bases clipped from V and 2 bases from J, the junction kept 4 bases outside the gene matches. CDR1 and CDR2 from the germline V gene are MNHEY and SMNVEV (reference sequence). The CDR3 has 14 residues. The CDR3 region has the DNA TGTGCCAGCAGTCCCGGGACAGGGCCCTACGAGCAGTACTTC. This encodes CASSPGTGPYEQYF.

This chain uses TRBV5-1 with TRBJ1-1; no clear D. Germline CDR1 reads SGHRS; CDR2 reads YFSETQ. Trimming cost V 0 bases and J 1 base, with 7 bases left between them. The CDR3 is 14 residues long. CDR3 residues: CASSLGAKNTEAFF. For the CDR3, the DNA is TGCGCCAGCAGCTTGGGAGCAAAGAACACTGAAGCTTTCTTT.

The chain recombines TRBV27 with TRBJ1-5; maybe TRBD1 (6 bases). The CDR3 runs 14 residues. The germline CDR1 and CDR2 sequences are MNHEY and SMNVEV (reference sequence). With 2 bases removed from V and 1 base from J, the gap between germline ends came to 6 bases. The CDR3 spells CASSLGGSNQPQHF. Written as DNA, the CDR3 is TGTGCCAGCAGTTTAGGGGGCAGCAATCAGCCCCAGCATTTT.